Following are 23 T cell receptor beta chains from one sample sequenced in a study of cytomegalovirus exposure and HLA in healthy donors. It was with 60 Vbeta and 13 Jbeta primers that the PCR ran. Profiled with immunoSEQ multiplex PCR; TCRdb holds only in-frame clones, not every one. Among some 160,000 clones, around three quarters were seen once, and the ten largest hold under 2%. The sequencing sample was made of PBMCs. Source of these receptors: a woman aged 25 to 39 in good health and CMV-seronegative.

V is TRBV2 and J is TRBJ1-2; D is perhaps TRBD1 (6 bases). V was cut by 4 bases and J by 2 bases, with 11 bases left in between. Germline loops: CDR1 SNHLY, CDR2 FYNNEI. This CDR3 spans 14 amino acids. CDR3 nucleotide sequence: TGTGCCAGCAGTGGACTAAGGGGGAACTATGGCTACACCTTC. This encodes CASSGLRGNYGYTF.

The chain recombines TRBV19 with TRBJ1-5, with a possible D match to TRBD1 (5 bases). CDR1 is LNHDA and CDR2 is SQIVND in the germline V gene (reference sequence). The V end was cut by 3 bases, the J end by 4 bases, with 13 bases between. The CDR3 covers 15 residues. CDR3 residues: CASSMAGGLNQPQHF. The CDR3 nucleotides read TGTGCCAGTAGTATGGCTGGGGGACTGAATCAGCCCCAGCATTTT.

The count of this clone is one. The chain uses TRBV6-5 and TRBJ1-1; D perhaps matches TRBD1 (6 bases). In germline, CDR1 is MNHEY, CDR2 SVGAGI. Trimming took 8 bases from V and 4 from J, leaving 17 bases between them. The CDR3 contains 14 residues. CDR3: CASGSGQLSTEAFF. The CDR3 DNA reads TGTGCCAGCGGATCGGGACAACTCTCCACTGAAGCTTTCTTT.

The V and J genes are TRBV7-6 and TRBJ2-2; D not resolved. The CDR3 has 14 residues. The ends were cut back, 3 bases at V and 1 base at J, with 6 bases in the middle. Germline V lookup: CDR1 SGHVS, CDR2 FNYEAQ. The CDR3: CASSFTRNTGELFF. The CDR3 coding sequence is TGTGCCAGCAGCTTCACGAGGAACACCGGGGAGCTGTTTTTT.

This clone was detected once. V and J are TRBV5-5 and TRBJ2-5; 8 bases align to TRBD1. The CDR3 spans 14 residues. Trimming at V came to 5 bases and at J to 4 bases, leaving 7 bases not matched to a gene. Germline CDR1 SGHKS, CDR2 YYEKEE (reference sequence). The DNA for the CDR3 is TGTGCCAGCAGATTGACAGGGGCGGTAGAGACCCAGTACTTC. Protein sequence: CASRLTGAVETQYF. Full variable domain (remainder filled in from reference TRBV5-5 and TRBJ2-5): DAGVTQSPTHLIKTRGQQVTLRCSPISGHKSVSWYQQVLGQGPQFIFQYYEKEERGRGNFPDRFSARQFPNYSSELNVNALLLGDSALYLCASRLTGAVETQYFGPGTRLLVL.

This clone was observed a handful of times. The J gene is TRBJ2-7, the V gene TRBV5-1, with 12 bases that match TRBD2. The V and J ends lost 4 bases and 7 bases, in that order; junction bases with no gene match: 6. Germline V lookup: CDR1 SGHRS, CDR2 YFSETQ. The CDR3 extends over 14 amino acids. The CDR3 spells CASSRLAGVGEQYF. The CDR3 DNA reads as TGCGCCAGCAGCCGACTAGCGGGAGTAGGGGAGCAGTACTTC.

CDR3 protein: CASSLDSANTGELFF. The CDR3 region has the DNA TGCGCCAGCAGCTTGGACTCGGCGAACACCGGGGAGCTGTTTTTT. The rearrangement uses TRBV5-1 and TRBJ2-2; D is unclear. The CDR3 covers 15 residues. CDR1 and CDR2 from the germline V gene are SGHRS and YFSETQ. Trimming pared 0 bases from V and 0 bases from J, leaving 6 bases between.

CDR3 protein: CASSLVEEQYF. For the CDR3, the DNA is TGTGCCAGCAGCTTAGTAGAGGAGCAGTACTTC. The V gene is TRBV7-9, the J gene TRBJ2-7; no reliable D call. With 1 base removed from V and 7 bases from J, the gap between germline ends came to 5 bases. The CDR3 spans 11 residues. Per germline, CDR1 SEHNR and CDR2 FQNEAQ (reference sequence).

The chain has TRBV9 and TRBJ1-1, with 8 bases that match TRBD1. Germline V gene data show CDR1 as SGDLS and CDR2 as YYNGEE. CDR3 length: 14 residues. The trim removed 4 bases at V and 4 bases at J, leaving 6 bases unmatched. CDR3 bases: TGTGCCAGCAGCCCAGGACAGGGCCTCACTGAAGCTTTCTTT. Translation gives CASSPGQGLTEAFF.

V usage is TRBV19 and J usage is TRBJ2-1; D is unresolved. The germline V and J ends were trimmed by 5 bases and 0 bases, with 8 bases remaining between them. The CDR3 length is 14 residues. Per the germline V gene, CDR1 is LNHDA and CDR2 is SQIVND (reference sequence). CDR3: CASSAGHSYNEQFF. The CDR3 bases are TGTGCCAGTAGTGCTGGCCACTCCTACAATGAGCAGTTCTTC.

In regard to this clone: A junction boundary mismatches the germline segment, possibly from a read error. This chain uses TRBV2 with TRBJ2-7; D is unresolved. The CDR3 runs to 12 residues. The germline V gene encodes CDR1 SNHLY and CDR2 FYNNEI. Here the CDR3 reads CASREDNYEQYF. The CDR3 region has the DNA TGTGCCAGCAGGGAAGACAACTACGAGCAGTACTTC. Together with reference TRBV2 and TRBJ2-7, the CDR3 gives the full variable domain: EPEVTQTPSHQVTQMGQEVILRCVPISNHLYFYWYRQILGQKVEFLVSFYNNEISEKSEIFDDQFSVERPDGSNFTLKIRSTKLEDSAMYFCASREDNYEQYFGPGTRLTVT.

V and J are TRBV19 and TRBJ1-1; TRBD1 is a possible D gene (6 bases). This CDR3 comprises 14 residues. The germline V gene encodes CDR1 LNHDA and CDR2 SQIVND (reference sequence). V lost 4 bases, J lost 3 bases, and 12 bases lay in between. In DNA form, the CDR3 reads TGTGCCAGTAGTAATAACCCAGGGGACACTGAAGCTTTCTTT. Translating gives CASSNNPGDTEAFF.

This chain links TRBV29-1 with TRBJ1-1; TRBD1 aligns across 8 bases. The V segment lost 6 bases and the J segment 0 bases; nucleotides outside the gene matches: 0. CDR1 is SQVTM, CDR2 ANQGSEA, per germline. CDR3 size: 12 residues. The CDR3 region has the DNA TGCAGCGTGACAGGGGTGAACACTGAAGCTTTCTTT. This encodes CSVTGVNTEAFF.

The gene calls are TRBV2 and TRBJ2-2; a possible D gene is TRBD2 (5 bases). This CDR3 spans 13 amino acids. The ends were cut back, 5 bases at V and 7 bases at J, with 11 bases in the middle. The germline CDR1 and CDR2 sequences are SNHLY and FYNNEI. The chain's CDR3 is CASSSTGNGELFF. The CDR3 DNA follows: TGTGCCAGCAGTTCTACCGGGAACGGGGAGCTGTTTTTT.

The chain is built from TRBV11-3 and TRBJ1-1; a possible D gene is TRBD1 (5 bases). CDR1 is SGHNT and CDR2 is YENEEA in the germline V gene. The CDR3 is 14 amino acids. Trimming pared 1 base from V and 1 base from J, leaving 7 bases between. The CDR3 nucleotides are TGTGCCAGCAGCTTAGCCGGGGGGAACACTGAAGCTTTCTTT. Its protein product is CASSLAGGNTEAFF.

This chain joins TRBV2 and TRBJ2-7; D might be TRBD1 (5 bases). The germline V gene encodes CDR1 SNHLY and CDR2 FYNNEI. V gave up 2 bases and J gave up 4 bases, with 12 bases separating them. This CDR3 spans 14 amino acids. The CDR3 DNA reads TGTGCCAGCAGTGAACAGGGTATTCGTTACGAGCAGTACTTC. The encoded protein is CASSEQGIRYEQYF.

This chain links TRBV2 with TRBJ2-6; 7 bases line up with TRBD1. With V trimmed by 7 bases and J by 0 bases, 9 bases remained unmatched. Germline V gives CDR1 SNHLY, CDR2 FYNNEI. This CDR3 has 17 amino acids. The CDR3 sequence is CASTRDSRSSGANVLTF. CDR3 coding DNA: TGTGCCAGCACCCGGGACAGCCGAAGCTCTGGGGCCAACGTCCTGACTTTC.

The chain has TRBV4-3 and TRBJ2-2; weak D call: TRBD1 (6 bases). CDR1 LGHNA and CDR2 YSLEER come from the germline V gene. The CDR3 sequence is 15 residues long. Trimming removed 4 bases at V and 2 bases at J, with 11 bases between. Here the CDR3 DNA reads TGCGCCAGCAGCCGCGGACAGATAAACACCGGGGAGCTGTTTTTT. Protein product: CASSRGQINTGELFF.

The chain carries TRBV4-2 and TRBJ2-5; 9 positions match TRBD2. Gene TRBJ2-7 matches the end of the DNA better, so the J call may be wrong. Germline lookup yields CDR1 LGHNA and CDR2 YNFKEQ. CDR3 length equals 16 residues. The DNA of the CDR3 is TGTGCCAGCAGCCAAGAGGGGCGGGAGGGCCTCGACGAGCAGTACTTC. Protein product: CASSQEGREGLDEQYF.

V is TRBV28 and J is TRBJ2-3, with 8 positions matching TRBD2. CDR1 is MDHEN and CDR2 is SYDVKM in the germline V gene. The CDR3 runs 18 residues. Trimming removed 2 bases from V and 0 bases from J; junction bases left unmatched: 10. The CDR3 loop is CASSLGETPSGSTDTQYF. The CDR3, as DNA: TGTGCCAGCAGTTTAGGGGAAACCCCTAGCGGGAGCACAGATACGCAGTATTTT.

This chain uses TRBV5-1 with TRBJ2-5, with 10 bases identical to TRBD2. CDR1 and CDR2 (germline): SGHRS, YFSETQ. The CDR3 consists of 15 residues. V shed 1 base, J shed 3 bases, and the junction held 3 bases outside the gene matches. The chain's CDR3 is CASSLIGTSEETQYF. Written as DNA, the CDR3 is TGCGCCAGCAGCTTGATAGGGACTAGCGAAGAGACCCAGTACTTC.

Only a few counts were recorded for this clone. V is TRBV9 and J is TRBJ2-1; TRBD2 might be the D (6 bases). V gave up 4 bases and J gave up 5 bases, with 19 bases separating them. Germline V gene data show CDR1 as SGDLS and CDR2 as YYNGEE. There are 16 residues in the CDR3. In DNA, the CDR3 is TGTGCCAGCAGCCCCCAAATTACTAGCCGGGACAATGAGCAGTTCTTC. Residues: CASSPQITSRDNEQFF.

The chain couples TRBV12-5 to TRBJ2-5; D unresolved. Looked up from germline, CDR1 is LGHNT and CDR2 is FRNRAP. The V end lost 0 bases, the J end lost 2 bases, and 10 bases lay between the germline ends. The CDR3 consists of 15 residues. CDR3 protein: CASGLVLSGQETQYF. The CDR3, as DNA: TGTGCTAGTGGTTTGGTACTTTCAGGTCAAGAGACCCAGTACTTC.